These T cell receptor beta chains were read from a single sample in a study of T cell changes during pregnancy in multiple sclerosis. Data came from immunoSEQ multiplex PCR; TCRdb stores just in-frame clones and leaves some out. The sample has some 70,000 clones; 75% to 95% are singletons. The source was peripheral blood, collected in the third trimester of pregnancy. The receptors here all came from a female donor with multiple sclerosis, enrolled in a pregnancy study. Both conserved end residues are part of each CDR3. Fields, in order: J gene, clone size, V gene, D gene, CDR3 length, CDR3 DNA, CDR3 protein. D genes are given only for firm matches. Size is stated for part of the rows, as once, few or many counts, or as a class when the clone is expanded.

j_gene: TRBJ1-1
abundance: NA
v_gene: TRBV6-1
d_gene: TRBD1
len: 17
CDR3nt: TGTGCCAGCAGTGAAGAGTTCGACAGGGGAGTGAACACTGAAGCTTTCTTT
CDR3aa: CASSEEFDRGVNTEAFF

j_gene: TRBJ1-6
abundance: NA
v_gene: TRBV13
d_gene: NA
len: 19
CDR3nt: TGTGCCAGCAGCCGCAAACCCAACAGGGATAGCTCCTATAATTCACCCCTCCACTTT
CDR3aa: CASSRKPNRDSSYNSPLHF

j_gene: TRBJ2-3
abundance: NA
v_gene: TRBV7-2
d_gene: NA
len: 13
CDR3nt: TGTGCCAGCGGAGCGGGCCGGGGAGATACGCAGTATTTT
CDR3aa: CASGAGRGDTQYF

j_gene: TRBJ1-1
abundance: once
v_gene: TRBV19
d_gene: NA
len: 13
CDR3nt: TGTGCCAGTACTGCCAGTTTGAACACTGAAGCTTTCTTT
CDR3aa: CASTASLNTEAFF

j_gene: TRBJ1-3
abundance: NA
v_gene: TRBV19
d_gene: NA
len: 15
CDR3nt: TGTGCCAGTAGTCCCGGACGGACATCTGGAAACACCATATATTTT
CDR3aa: CASSPGRTSGNTIYF

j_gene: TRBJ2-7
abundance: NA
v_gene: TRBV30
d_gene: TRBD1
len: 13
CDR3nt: TGTGCCCGGCAGGGACAGGACTCCTACGAGCAGTACTTC
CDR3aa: CARQGQDSYEQYF

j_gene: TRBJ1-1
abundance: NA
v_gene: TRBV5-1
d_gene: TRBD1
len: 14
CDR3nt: TGCGCCAGCAGCCAAGGACAGGGGTTGGCTGAAGCTTTCTTT
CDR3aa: CASSQGQGLAEAFF

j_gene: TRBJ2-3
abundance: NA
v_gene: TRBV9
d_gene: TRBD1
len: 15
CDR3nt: TGTGCCAGCAGCGGATGGGACAGTGGGCCAGATACGCAGTATTTT
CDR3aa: CASSGWDSGPDTQYF

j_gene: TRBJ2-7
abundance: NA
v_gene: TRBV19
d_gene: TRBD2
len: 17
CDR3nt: TGTGCCAGTAGTCCAGGGACTAGCGGGAGTCGGGCCTACGAGCAGTACTTC
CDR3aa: CASSPGTSGSRAYEQYF

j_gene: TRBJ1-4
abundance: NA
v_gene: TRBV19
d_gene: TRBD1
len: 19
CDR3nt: TGTGCCAGTAGCCCTACCCTCGGGACAGGGAACCCCGTTAATGAAAAACTGTTTTTT
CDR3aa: CASSPTLGTGNPVNEKLFF

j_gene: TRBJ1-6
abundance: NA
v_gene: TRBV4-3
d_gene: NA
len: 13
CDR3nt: TGCGCCAGCAGCCGCGGTTTTGGTTCACCCCTCCACTTT
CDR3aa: CASSRGFGSPLHF

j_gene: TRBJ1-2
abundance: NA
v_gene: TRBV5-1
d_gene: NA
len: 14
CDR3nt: TGCGCCAGCAGCCCCCTGGGGGGTAGAGATGGCTACACCTTC
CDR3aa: CASSPLGGRDGYTF

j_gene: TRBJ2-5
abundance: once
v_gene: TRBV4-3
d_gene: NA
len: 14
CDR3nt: TGCGCCAGCAGCCAAGGGATAGGGAGGGAGACCCAGTACTTC
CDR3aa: CASSQGIGRETQYF

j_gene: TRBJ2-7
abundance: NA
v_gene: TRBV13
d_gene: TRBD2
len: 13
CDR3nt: TGTGCCAGCAGCTTAGCCCCCAGCCTAGCGGAGGACTTC
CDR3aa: CASSLAPSLAEDF

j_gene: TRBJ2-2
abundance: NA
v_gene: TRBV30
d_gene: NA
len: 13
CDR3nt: TGTGCCTGGGCGTCCCAGGGCCACGGGGAGCTGTTTTTT
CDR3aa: CAWASQGHGELFF

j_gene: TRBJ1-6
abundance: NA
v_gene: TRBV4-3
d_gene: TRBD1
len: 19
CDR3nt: TGCGCCAGCAGCCAAGAAGGCTCCTCTTGGACAGGGAATAATTCACCCCTCCACTTT
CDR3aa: CASSQEGSSWTGNNSPLHF

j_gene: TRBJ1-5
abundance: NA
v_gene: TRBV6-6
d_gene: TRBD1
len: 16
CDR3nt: TGTGCCAGCAGTTACAGGGGGCTGATCGGCAATCAGCCCCAGCATTTT
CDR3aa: CASSYRGLIGNQPQHF

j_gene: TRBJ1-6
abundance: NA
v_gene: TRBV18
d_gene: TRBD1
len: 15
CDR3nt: TGTGCCAGCTCACCATCAGCAGGGGGCTCTTCACCCCTCCACTTT
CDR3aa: CASSPSAGGSSPLHF

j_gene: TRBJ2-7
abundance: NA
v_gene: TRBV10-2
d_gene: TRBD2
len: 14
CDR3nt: TGCGCCAGCGGTAGCGGGAGGGCCTCCTACGAGCAGTACTTC
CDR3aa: CASGSGRASYEQYF

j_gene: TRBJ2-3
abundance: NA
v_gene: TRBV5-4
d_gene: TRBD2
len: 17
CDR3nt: TGTGCCAGCACCTTAGGCGGGACTAGCGGGGGGACCGGTACGCAGTATTTT
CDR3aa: CASTLGGTSGGTGTQYF

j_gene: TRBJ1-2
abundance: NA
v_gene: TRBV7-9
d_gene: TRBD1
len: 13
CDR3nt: TGTGCCAGCAGCCGGACGACAGGGTGGGGCTACACCTTC
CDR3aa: CASSRTTGWGYTF

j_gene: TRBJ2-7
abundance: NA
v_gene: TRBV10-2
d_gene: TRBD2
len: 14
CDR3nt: TGCGCCAGTGGGACACTAGCGGGAGGCGACGAGCAGTACTTC
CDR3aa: CASGTLAGGDEQYF

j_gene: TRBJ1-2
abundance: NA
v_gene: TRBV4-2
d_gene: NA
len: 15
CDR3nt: TGTGCCAGCAGCCACCTCAGAAGAGGTAACTATGGCTACACCTTC
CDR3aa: CASSHLRRGNYGYTF

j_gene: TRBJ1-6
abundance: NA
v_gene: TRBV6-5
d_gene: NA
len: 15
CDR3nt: TGTGCCAGCAGTAGCTTAAGCTCCTATAATTCACCCCTCCACTTT
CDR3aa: CASSSLSSYNSPLHF

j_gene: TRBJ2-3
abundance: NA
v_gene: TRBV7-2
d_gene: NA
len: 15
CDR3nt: TGTGCCAGCAGACGGACAGTGAGTACCACAGATACGCAGTATTTT
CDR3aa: CASRRTVSTTDTQYF

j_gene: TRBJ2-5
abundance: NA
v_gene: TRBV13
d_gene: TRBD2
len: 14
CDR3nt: TGTGCCAGCAGCTTAAGCGGGGGTCAAGAGACCCAGTACTTC
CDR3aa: CASSLSGGQETQYF

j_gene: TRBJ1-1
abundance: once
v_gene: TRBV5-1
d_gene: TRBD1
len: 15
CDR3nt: TGCGCCAGCAGCTATTCAGGGGGCGGACCAGAGGAAGCTTTCTTT
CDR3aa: CASSYSGGGPEEAFF

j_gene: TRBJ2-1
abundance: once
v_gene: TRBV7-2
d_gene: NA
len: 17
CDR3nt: TGTGCCAGCAGCTTAATTGCCGCAAGGGGGACCTACAATGAGCAGTTCTTC
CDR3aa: CASSLIAARGTYNEQFF

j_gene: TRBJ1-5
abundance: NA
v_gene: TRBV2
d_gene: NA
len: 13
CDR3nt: TGTGCCAGCAGTGAATTTGGCCAGCAGCCCCAGCATTTT
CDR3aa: CASSEFGQQPQHF

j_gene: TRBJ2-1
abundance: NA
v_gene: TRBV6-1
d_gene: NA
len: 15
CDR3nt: TGTGCCAGCAGTGAAGGGGGGAGGCAGGGACATGAGCAGTTCTTC
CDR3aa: CASSEGGRQGHEQFF

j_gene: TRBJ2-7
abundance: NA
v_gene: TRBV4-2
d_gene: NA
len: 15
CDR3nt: TGTGCCAGCAGCCAAGTAGGAGGACAGCCCTACGAGCAGTACTTC
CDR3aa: CASSQVGGQPYEQYF

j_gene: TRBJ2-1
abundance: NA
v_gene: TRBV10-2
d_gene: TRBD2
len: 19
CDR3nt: TGCGCCAGCAGTCCATTTGTGACGGGGCCTAGCGGGAAAGAAGGTGAGCAGTTCTTC
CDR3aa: CASSPFVTGPSGKEGEQFF

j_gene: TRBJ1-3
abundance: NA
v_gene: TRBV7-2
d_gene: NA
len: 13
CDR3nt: TGTGCCAGCAGCCCGACACAAAGAAACACCATATATTTT
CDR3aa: CASSPTQRNTIYF

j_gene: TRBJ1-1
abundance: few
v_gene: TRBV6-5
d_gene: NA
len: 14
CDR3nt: TGTGCCAGCAGTGGGGGGATAATGAACACTGAAGCTTTCTTT
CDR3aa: CASSGGIMNTEAFF

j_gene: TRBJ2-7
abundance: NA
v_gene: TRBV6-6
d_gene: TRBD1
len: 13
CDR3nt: TGTGCCAGCAATCCGGGACAGACCTACGAGCAGTACTTC
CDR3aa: CASNPGQTYEQYF

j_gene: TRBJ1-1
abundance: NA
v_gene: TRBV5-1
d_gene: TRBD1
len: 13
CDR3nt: TGCGCCAGCAGCATGACAGGGGAGGGTGAAGCTTTCTTT
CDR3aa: CASSMTGEGEAFF

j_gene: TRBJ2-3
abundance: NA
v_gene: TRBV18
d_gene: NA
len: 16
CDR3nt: TGTGCCAGCTCACCACCGTCGGGAACAGGGACAGATACGCAGTATTTT
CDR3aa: CASSPPSGTGTDTQYF

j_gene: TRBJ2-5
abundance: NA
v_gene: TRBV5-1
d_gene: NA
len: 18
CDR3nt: TGCGCCAGCAGCTCGGGGGTGAAAAAACGGCTCCTCCAAGAGACCCAGTACTTC
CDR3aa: CASSSGVKKRLLQETQYF

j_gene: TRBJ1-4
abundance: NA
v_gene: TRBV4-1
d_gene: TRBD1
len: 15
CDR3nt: TGCGCCAGCAGCCCGACGGACAGGGCTAATGAAAAACTGTTTTTT
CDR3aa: CASSPTDRANEKLFF

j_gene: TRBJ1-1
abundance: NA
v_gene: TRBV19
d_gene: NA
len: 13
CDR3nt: TGTGCCAGTAGTATAGTCCCAGGGTTTGAAGCTTTCTTT
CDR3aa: CASSIVPGFEAFF

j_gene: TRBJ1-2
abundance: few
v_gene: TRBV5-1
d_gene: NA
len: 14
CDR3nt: TGCGCCAGCAGCTACGCACCACAGGTCTATGGCTACACCTTC
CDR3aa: CASSYAPQVYGYTF

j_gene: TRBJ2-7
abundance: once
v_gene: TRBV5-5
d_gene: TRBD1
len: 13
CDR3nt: TGTGCCAGCAGCTTAGGGGGCCTCTACGAGCAGTACTTC
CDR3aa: CASSLGGLYEQYF

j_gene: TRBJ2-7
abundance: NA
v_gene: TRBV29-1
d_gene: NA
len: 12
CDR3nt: TGCAGCGTTGATGCGACACCCTACGAGCAGTACTTC
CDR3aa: CSVDATPYEQYF

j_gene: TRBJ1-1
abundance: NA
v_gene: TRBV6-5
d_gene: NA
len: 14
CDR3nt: TGTGCCAGCTCATTTGATTCTCCGGGGGCTGAAGCTTTCTTT
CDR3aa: CASSFDSPGAEAFF

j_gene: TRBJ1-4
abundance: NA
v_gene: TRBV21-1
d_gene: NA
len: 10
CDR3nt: TGTGCCAGCCCCGGACAGGAACTGTTTTTT
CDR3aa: CASPGQELFF

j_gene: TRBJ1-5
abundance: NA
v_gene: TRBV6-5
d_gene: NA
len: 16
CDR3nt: TGTGCCAGCAGTTCCCCGGGGGGGTATAGCAATCAGCCCCAGCATTTT
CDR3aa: CASSSPGGYSNQPQHF

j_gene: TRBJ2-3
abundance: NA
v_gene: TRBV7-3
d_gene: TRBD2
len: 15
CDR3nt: TGTGCCAGCAGCGGCGGGGGGGGTAGCACAGATACGCAGTATTTT
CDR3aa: CASSGGGGSTDTQYF

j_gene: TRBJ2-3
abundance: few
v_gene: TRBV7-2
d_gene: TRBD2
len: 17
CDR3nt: TGTGCCAGCAGCTTAACTAGCGGGGGGTCCGTCACAGATACGCAGTATTTT
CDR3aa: CASSLTSGGSVTDTQYF

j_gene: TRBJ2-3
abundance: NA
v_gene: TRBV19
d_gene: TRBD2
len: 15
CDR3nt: TGTGCCAGTGCACTAGCGGGAGGGCCCCCAGATACGCAGTATTTT
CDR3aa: CASALAGGPPDTQYF

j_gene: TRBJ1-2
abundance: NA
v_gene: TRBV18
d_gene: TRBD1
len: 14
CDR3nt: TGTGCCAGCTCACCAGGGACAGGGGGCGGTGGCTACACCTTC
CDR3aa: CASSPGTGGGGYTF

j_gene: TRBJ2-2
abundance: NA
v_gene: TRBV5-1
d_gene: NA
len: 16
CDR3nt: TGCGCCAGCAGTTCTCCGGGACTTGCGAACACCGGGGAGCTGTTTTTT
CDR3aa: CASSSPGLANTGELFF

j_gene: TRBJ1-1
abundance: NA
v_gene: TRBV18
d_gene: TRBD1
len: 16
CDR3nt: TGTGCCAGCTCTCCCCTCCGGACAGGGGGCGAAACTGAAGCTTTCTTT
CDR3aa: CASSPLRTGGETEAFF

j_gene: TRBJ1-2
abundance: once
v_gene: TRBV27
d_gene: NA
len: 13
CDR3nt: TGTGCCAGCAGTCCCGGACAGAACTATGGCTACACCTTC
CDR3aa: CASSPGQNYGYTF

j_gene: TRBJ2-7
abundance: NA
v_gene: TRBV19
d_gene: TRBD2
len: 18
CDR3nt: TGTGCCAGTAGTATAACAGAGGGGAGCCCTAGGGACTACTACGAGCAGTACTTC
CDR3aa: CASSITEGSPRDYYEQYF

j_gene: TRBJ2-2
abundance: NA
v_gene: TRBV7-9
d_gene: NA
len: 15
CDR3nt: TGTGCCGGACTTCATAGTGGGTCGAACACCGGGGAGCTGTTTTTT
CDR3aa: CAGLHSGSNTGELFF

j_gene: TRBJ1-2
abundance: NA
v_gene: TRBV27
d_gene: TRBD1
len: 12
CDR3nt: TGTGCCAGCAGGGGACAGTTCTATGGCTACACCTTC
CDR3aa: CASRGQFYGYTF

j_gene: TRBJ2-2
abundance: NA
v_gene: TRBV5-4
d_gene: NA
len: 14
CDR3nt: TGTGCCAGCAGCTTGCAAGGGGTCGACGGGGAGCTGTTTTTT
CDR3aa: CASSLQGVDGELFF

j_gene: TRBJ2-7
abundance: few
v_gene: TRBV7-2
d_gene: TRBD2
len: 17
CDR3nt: TGTGCCAGCAGCTTAGTCTTACGTAGCGGGGGGGCCAACGAGCAGTACTTC
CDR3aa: CASSLVLRSGGANEQYF